This T cell receptor (beta chain) was retrieved from a study of technical replicates of blood from a few donors. The V segment lost 7 bases and the J segment 10 bases; nucleotides outside the gene matches: 15. Per germline, CDR1 MNHEY and CDR2 SVGAGI. The CDR3 covers 15 residues. Some clones are missing from TCRdb's copy, which holds only in-frame ones; the method was immunoSEQ multiplex PCR. The sample contains 85,000 or so clones, approximately 95% of which appear only once. This clonotype was obtained from a human donor in good health. Sequences were obtained from T cells isolated from PBMCs. This chain uses TRBV6-5 with TRBJ2-7, with 11 nucleotides matching TRBD2. The DNA for the CDR3 is TGTGCCAGCACCCAGGATCGCACTAGCGGGAGTATTCAGTACTTC. It encodes CASTQDRTSGSIQYF.